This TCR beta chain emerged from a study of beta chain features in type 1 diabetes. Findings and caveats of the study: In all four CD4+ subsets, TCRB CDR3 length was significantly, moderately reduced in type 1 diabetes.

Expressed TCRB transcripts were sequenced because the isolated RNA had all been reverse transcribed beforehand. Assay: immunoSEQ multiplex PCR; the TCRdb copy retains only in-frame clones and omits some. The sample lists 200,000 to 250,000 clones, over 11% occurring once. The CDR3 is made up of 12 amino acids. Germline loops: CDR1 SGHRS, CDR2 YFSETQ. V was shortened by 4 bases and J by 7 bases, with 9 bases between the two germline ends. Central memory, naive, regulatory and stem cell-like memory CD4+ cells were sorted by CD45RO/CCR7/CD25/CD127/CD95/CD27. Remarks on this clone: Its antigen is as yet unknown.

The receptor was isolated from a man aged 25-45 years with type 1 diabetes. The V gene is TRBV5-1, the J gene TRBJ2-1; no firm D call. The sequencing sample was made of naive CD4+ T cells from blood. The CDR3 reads CASSQAANEQFF. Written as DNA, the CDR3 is TGCGCCAGCAGCCAGGCCGCGAATGAGCAGTTCTTC.